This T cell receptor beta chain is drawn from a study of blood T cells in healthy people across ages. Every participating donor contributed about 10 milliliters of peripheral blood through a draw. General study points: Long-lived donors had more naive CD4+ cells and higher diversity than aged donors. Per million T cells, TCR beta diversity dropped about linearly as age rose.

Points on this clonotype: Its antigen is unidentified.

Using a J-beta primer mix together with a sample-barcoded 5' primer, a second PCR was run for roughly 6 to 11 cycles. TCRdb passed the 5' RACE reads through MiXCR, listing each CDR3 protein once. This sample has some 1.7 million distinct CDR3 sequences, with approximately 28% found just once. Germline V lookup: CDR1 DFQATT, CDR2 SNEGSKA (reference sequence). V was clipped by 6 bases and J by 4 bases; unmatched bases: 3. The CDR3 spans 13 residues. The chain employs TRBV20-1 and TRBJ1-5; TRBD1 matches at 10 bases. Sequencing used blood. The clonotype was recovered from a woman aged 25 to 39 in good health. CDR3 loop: CSAMGQGNQPQHF. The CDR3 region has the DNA TGCAGTGCCATGGGACAGGGGAATCAGCCCCAGCATTTT.